The T cell receptor beta chain described here comes from a study of monozygotic twins with inflammatory bowel disease. Points from the study as a whole: Discrimination among different T cell subtypes was not achievable.

Template switching added UMIs carrying a 6-nucleotide sample barcode. TCRalpha and TCRbeta cDNA went through two nested PCRs of around 15 and 10 cycles. From the 5' RACE reads, TCRdb lists one entry per CDR3 protein and no DNA. In all, the sample yields roughly 320,000 distinct CDR3 sequences. Germline V CDR1 and CDR2: SEHNR, FQNEAQ (reference sequence). CDR3 size: 16 residues. On this clonotype itself: Antigen unknown.

The chain carries TRBV7-9 and TRBJ2-1; TCRdb designates TRBD2, a call that cannot be tested without DNA. This receptor was obtained from a human donor with ulcerative colitis or Crohn's disease, or a healthy co-twin of an affected twin (not recorded which). Sequencing was done on a sample of blood. The CDR3 region is CASSQGLAGDYNEQFF. Full variable domain (outside the CDR3, taken from reference TRBV7-9 and TRBJ2-1): DTGVSQNPRHKITKRGQNVTFRCDPISEHNRLYWYRQTLGQGPEFLTYFQNEAQLEKSRLLSDRFSAERPKGSFSTLEIQRTEQGDSAMYLCASSQGLAGDYNEQFFGPGTRLTVL.